This T cell receptor (beta chain) appears in the sequencing data of a study of regulatory T cells in long-lasting Graves disease. Trimming removed 5 bases from V and 2 bases from J; junction bases left unmatched: 8. The CDR3 covers 16 residues. The germline gives CDR1 LNHDA, CDR2 SQIVND (reference sequence). The sample's time point: persistent/refractory GD, antithyroid drugs over 5 years with positive TRAb. Extracted RNA from PBMCs served as the source of the TCR library. Building the TCR beta libraries relied on iRepertoire HTBI primers, and CDR3 regions underwent Arm-PCR. TCRdb reanalysed the multiplex PCR reads using MiXCR and keeps one entry per CDR3 protein. The sample shows 400,000 to 500,000 distinct CDR3 sequences, 21% of them seen only once.

The source of this sequence is a female donor with Graves disease. Here the sequenced sample was peripheral blood mononuclear cells (PBMCs), taken when the disease was refractory, from a patient treated with antithyroid drugs. The chain couples TRBV19 to TRBJ2-5; 10 bases match TRBD1. CDR3 DNA sequence: TGTGCCAGTAGTGCCGGGACAGGGGACCCGCAAGAGACCCAGTACTTC. Its protein is CASSAGTGDPQETQYF.